Below are 30 T cell receptor beta chains sequenced from a single sample in a study of blood T cell repertoires in COVID-19. Profiled with immunoSEQ multiplex PCR; TCRdb holds only in-frame clones, not every one. The sample holds hundreds of thousands of clones, 75% to 90% seen once. Sequencing was performed on peripheral blood. The origin of the receptors is a man between 18 and 35 years old with active or convalescent COVID-19.

The chain combines TRBV6-6 with TRBJ2-5, with 12 bases identical to TRBD2. This CDR3 has 17 residues. CDR1 and CDR2 from the germline V gene are MNHNY and SVGAGI (reference sequence). The junction had 14 bases not matched to a gene; V was cut back by 5 bases and J by 7 bases. In nucleotides, the CDR3 is TGTGCCAGCAGTCTCAGCTCTAGCGGGAGGGGTGGTGGGACCCAGTACTTC. Amino acid sequence: CASSLSSSGRGGGTQYF.

J is TRBJ1-2 and V is TRBV7-2; 10 nucleotides align to TRBD1. Trimming took 1 base from V and 6 from J; bases not matched to a gene: 8. The CDR3 covers 16 residues. Per the germline V gene, CDR1 is SGHTA and CDR2 is FQGNSA. In DNA, the CDR3 is TGTGCCAGCAGCTTAGTTCCGGGACAGGGGCCGAATGGCTACACCTTC. This codes for CASSLVPGQGPNGYTF.

The chain recombines TRBV19 with TRBJ2-7; D gene unclear. This CDR3 has 11 amino acids. Trimming removed 5 bases at V and 4 bases at J, with 6 bases between. Germline assignment: CDR1 LNHDA and CDR2 SQIVND (reference sequence). CDR3 residues: CASSDRYEQYF. CDR3 DNA sequence: TGTGCCAGTAGTGATAGATACGAGCAGTACTTC.

This clone was detected only once. This chain uses TRBV5-8 with TRBJ2-4, with 9 nucleotides matching TRBD1. V lost 4 bases to trimming and J lost 6 bases; unmatched junction nucleotides: 5. The germline V gene encodes CDR1 SGHTS and CDR2 YDEGEE. The CDR3 consists of 14 residues. The CDR3 here is CASSPDRGGNIQYF. CDR3 nucleotide sequence: TGTGCCAGCAGCCCTGACAGGGGGGGAAACATTCAGTACTTC.

The chain carries TRBV6-5 and TRBJ2-7, with D possibly being TRBD1 (6 bases). V was shortened by 6 bases and J by 6 bases, with 18 bases between the two germline ends. Germline V gives CDR1 MNHEY, CDR2 SVGAGI. The length of the CDR3 is 14 residues. The CDR3 sequence: CASSTQGRLFEQYF. In nucleotides, the CDR3 is TGTGCCAGCAGCACGCAGGGGAGATTGTTCGAGCAGTACTTC.

Comments on this clone: The same CDR3 arises from other DNA sequences in this sample as well. V and J are TRBV4-1 and TRBJ2-7; tentatively, D is TRBD1 (6 bases). The V and J ends lost 0 bases and 4 bases respectively, with 10 bases between them. From germline, CDR1 is MGHRA and CDR2 YSYEKL. The CDR3 consists of 14 residues. The CDR3 DNA reads TGCGCCAGCAGCCAAGACAGGGGAGATTACGAGCAGTACTTC. Translating it yields CASSQDRGDYEQYF.

The genes are TRBV11-2 and TRBJ2-3, with 8 bases lining up with TRBD2. CDR1 and CDR2 from the germline V gene are SGHAT and FQNNGV. Trimming took 5 bases from V and 2 from J; bases not matched to a gene: 6. The CDR3 spans 15 residues. The CDR3 region is CASSVSGKYTDTQYF. The CDR3 DNA sequence: TGTGCCAGCAGCGTTAGCGGGAAATACACAGATACGCAGTATTTT.

The V and J genes are TRBV11-2 and TRBJ2-1; D not resolved. V was clipped by 6 bases and J by 1 base, with 10 bases between them. The CDR3 loop spans 14 amino acids. Germline CDR1 is SGHAT and CDR2 is FQNNGV. The CDR3 nucleotides read TGTGCCAGCAGGAGTCATTCGTCCTACAATGAGCAGTTCTTC. Translation: CASRSHSSYNEQFF.

The rearrangement links TRBV27 to TRBJ2-7; tentatively, D is TRBD2 (6 bases). This CDR3 is built from 15 residues. Germline CDR1 and CDR2: MNHEY and SMNVEV (reference sequence). Trimming took 5 bases from V and 0 from J, leaving 14 bases between them. The CDR3 here is CASSRDFPNSYEQYF. Here the CDR3 DNA reads TGTGCCAGCAGTCGGGACTTCCCGAACTCCTACGAGCAGTACTTC.

V and J are TRBV2 and TRBJ1-4; 9 positions agree with TRBD1. The CDR3 runs 15 residues. V shed 6 bases, J shed 4 bases, and the junction held 6 bases outside the gene matches. In germline, CDR1 is SNHLY, CDR2 FYNNEI. CDR3: CASRRQGESNEKLFF. For the CDR3, the DNA is TGTGCCAGCAGGCGACAGGGGGAAAGTAATGAAAAACTGTTTTTT. The whole variable domain, remainder taken from reference TRBV2 and TRBJ1-4, is EPEVTQTPSHQVTQMGQEVILRCVPISNHLYFYWYRQILGQKVEFLVSFYNNEISEKSEIFDDQFSVERPDGSNFTLKIRSTKLEDSAMYFCASRRQGESNEKLFFGSGTQLSVL.

The J gene is TRBJ2-1, the V gene TRBV27; a weak D match, TRBD1 (6 bases). In germline, CDR1 is MNHEY, CDR2 SMNVEV (reference sequence). The CDR3 consists of 14 residues. V dropped 7 bases and J dropped 0 bases, with 10 bases sitting between them. CDR3 loop: CASKQGSSYNEQFF. The CDR3 DNA follows: TGTGCCAGCAAGCAGGGGAGCTCCTACAATGAGCAGTTCTTC.

This clone was seen only a few times. This chain uses TRBV7-2 with TRBJ1-1; D is ambiguous. CDR3 length equals 14 residues. Trimming took off 2 bases at V and 4 bases at J, with 11 bases between the two ends. Germline V gene data show CDR1 as SGHTA and CDR2 as FQGNSA. The chain's CDR3 is CASSLFGITTEAFF. The CDR3 nucleotides read TGTGCCAGCAGCTTATTCGGGATAACCACTGAAGCTTTCTTT.

V gene TRBV10-3 combines with J gene TRBJ2-3; the D gene is possibly TRBD2 (6 bases). The CDR3 is 15 residues long. Germline CDR1 ENHRY, CDR2 SYGVKD. V was trimmed by 0 bases and J by 4 bases, leaving 11 bases between them. The CDR3 spells CAISESTRRSDTQYF. The CDR3 DNA reads as TGTGCCATCAGTGAGTCGACTAGAAGGTCAGATACGCAGTATTTT.

The chain is built from TRBV2 and TRBJ2-7; 12 nucleotides line up with TRBD2. V trimming: 1 base; J trimming: 5 bases; junction bases outside the gene matches: 9. Germline V gene sequence: CDR1 SNHLY, CDR2 FYNNEI. This CDR3 is built from 17 residues. The CDR3 DNA follows: TGTGCCAGCAGTGAAGGGGCGTGGGCTAGCGGGGGGGACGAGCAGTACTTC. This gives the protein CASSEGAWASGGDEQYF.

CDR3: CASSVGLAGGADTQYF. The CDR3 region has the DNA TGTGCCAGCAGCGTAGGACTAGCGGGAGGCGCAGATACGCAGTATTTT. The rearrangement links TRBV9 to TRBJ2-3; TRBD2 aligns across 13 bases. Trimming cost V 0 bases and J 4 bases; bases outside gene matches: 2. The CDR3 is 16 residues long. Germline V gene lookup returns CDR1 SGDLS and CDR2 YYNGEE.

The chain employs TRBV7-8 and TRBJ2-3; unclear D gene. The V and J ends lost 8 bases and 0 bases respectively, with 9 bases between them. The CDR3 is made up of 13 amino acids. Germline V lookup: CDR1 SGHVS, CDR2 FQNEAQ. The CDR3 DNA is TGTGCCAGCCTACGGTTTAGCACAGATACGCAGTATTTT. Translating gives CASLRFSTDTQYF.

Regarding this clone: Other nucleotide sequences in the sample specify the same CDR3. The V and J genes are TRBV5-1 and TRBJ2-5; 10 positions match TRBD2. Germline V gene sequence: CDR1 SGHRS, CDR2 YFSETQ. This CDR3 is 14 amino acids long. With V trimmed by 0 bases and J by 5 bases, 1 base remained unmatched. The chain's CDR3 is CASSLGLAGETQYF. The CDR3 DNA follows: TGCGCCAGCAGCTTGGGACTAGCGGGTGAGACCCAGTACTTC.

The rearrangement joins TRBV4-1 to TRBJ1-2, with D tentatively TRBD1 (5 bases). The CDR3 has 16 residues. V was pared by 3 bases and J by 2 bases, with 16 bases between. Germline loops: CDR1 MGHRA, CDR2 YSYEKL. The CDR3 is CASSQSLGVGNYGYTF. The CDR3 region has the DNA TGCGCCAGCAGCCAGTCCCTAGGGGTGGGGAACTATGGCTACACCTTC.

The V call is TRBV6-5, the J call TRBJ1-1; D possibly corresponds to TRBD1 (6 bases). Germline V gives CDR1 MNHEY, CDR2 SVGAGI. The CDR3 is 13 residues long. V lost 4 bases, J lost 4 bases, and 10 bases lay in between. CDR3 sequence (DNA): TGTGCCAGCAGTTTCCTGACAGGCACTGAAGCTTTCTTT. As protein: CASSFLTGTEAFF.

The V and J genes are TRBV7-9 and TRBJ2-5; possible D gene TRBD1, 5 bases. The CDR3 has 13 residues. Trimming removed 5 bases at V and 2 bases at J, with 9 bases between. CDR1 is SEHNR, CDR2 FQNEAQ, per germline (reference sequence). In DNA form, the CDR3 reads TGTGCCAGCAGCCCGCCAGGGCAAGAGACCCAGTACTTC. Translating it yields CASSPPGQETQYF. Full variable domain (rest looked up from reference TRBV7-9 and TRBJ2-5): DTGVSQNPRHKITKRGQNVTFRCDPISEHNRLYWYRQTLGQGPEFLTYFQNEAQLEKSRLLSDRFSAERPKGSFSTLEIQRTEQGDSAMYLCASSPPGQETQYFGPGTRLLVL.

The chain couples TRBV27 to TRBJ1-1; a possible D gene is TRBD1 (5 bases). The CDR3 runs 15 residues. V lost 6 bases, J lost 0 bases, and 14 bases lay in between. The V gene's germline CDR1 is MNHEY and CDR2 SMNVEV (reference sequence). CDR3 bases: TGTGCCAGCAGCCTTTCGGCGACAGTGAACACTGAAGCTTTCTTT. This gives the protein CASSLSATVNTEAFF.

The chain couples TRBV7-3 to TRBJ2-3; TRBD2 agrees at 10 bases. V trimming: 5 bases; J trimming: 6 bases; junction bases outside the gene matches: 8. The CDR3 covers 15 residues. CDR1 and CDR2 (germline): SGHTA, FQGTGA. The CDR3 DNA sequence: TGTGCCAGCAGCCCTAGCGGGAGAAGGGGTGATACGCAGTATTTT. This translates into CASSPSGRRGDTQYF.

CDR3 bases: TGCAGCGTTGGTGCGGGCACATGGGCAGATACGCAGTATTTT. Its translation is CSVGAGTWADTQYF. This chain uses TRBV29-1 with TRBJ2-3, with D perhaps TRBD2 (5 bases). Germline CDR1 is SQVTM and CDR2 is ANQGSEA. Trimming pared 4 bases from V and 4 bases from J, leaving 15 bases between. This CDR3 is 14 amino acids long.

The chain joins TRBV19 to TRBJ1-2, with D tentatively TRBD1 (6 bases). With 8 bases removed from V and 8 bases from J, the gap between germline ends came to 15 bases. The CDR3 has 12 residues. Germline V gives CDR1 LNHDA, CDR2 SQIVND (reference sequence). The CDR3 reads CASGTGFLGYTF. The CDR3, as DNA: TGTGCCAGTGGAACAGGGTTCCTCGGCTACACCTTC.

The chain is built from TRBV28 and TRBJ1-1, with a possible D match to TRBD1 (6 bases). Trimming removed 6 bases at V and 2 bases at J, with 13 bases between. This CDR3 comprises 14 residues. Germline CDR1 MDHEN, CDR2 SYDVKM. As DNA, the CDR3 is TGTGCCAGCAGCTTTCGGACAGAAAACACTGAAGCTTTCTTT. It codes for CASSFRTENTEAFF.

The chain uses TRBV4-1 and TRBJ2-7; 7 nucleotides align to TRBD1. V trimming: 6 bases; J trimming: 5 bases; junction bases outside the gene matches: 10. CDR1 is MGHRA and CDR2 is YSYEKL in the germline V gene. The CDR3 contains 14 residues. The CDR3: CASSTGAPQDEQYF. CDR3 DNA sequence: TGCGCCAGCAGTACAGGGGCTCCACAGGACGAGCAGTACTTC.

J is TRBJ1-1 and V is TRBV18; perhaps TRBD1 as D (5 bases). The ends were cut back, 3 bases at V and 0 bases at J, with 20 bases in the middle. The V gene's germline CDR1 is KGHSH and CDR2 LQKENI. This CDR3 region has 18 residues. CDR3 amino acids: CASSPGQGQLRLNTEAFF. In nucleotides, the CDR3 is TGTGCCAGCTCACCGGGTCAGGGCCAACTTCGACTGAACACTGAAGCTTTCTTT.

The V call is TRBV20-1, the J call TRBJ2-1, with 8 bases that match TRBD2. The germline V gene has CDR1 DFQATT and CDR2 SNEGSKA (reference sequence). CDR3 length: 16 amino acids. Trimming cost V 3 bases and J 4 bases; bases outside gene matches: 11. In DNA, the CDR3 is TGCAGTGCTAGTGGTAATGGACTAGCCGATTACAATGAGCAGTTCTTC. This codes for CSASGNGLADYNEQFF.

V gene TRBV5-1 combines with J gene TRBJ1-6; no firm D call. Between the trimmed V and J ends, which lost 4 bases and 10 bases, there was a span of 21 bases. Germline values: CDR1 SGHRS, CDR2 YFSETQ. The CDR3 loop spans 16 amino acids. For the CDR3, the DNA is TGCGCCAGCAGCCCGGAGGTGGGTGCCGTGGCGTCACCCCTCCACTTT. This sequence encodes CASSPEVGAVASPLHF.

This clone was recorded once. The V call is TRBV6-5, the J call TRBJ2-7; possibly TRBD1 for D (6 bases). Trimming pared 5 bases from V and 2 bases from J, leaving 13 bases between. The germline CDR1 and CDR2 sequences are MNHEY and SVGAGI. The CDR3 covers 14 residues. The CDR3 protein is CASSPADSPYEQYF. The CDR3 DNA is TGTGCCAGCAGTCCGGCGGACAGTCCCTACGAGCAGTACTTC.